Listed here are 21 T cell receptor beta chains from one sample, sequenced in a study of beta chain features in type 1 diabetes. Study-wide findings and caveats: Among all four CD4+ subsets, Type 1 diabetes patients had TCRB CDR3s that were moderately but significantly shorter.

The study reverse transcribed the entire isolated RNA, so it sequenced expressed TCRB transcripts. Profiled with immunoSEQ multiplex PCR; TCRdb holds only in-frame clones, not every one. This sample has some 640,000 clones, with around an eighth found just once. Which antigens these TCRs recognize remains unknown. Sample: naive CD4+ T cells from blood. These TCRs come from a young man with type 1 diabetes.

This chain links TRBV2 with TRBJ1-1; no clear D gene. Between the trimmed V and J ends, which lost 4 bases and 0 bases, there was a span of 3 bases. The CDR3 consists of 12 residues. Germline CDR1 is SNHLY and CDR2 is FYNNEI. The CDR3 bases are TGTGCCAGCAGTGTTATGAACACTGAAGCTTTCTTT. Its protein is CASSVMNTEAFF.

V gene TRBV19 combines with J gene TRBJ2-7, with a tentative D call TRBD2 (5 bases). Trimming stripped 5 bases from V and 1 base from J, with 12 bases between. The CDR3 sequence is 14 residues long. CDR1 and CDR2 from the germline V gene are LNHDA and SQIVND (reference sequence). DNA of the CDR3: TGTGCCAGTAGTCAAGAGCGGTCTTCCTACGAGCAGTACTTC. It yields the protein CASSQERSSYEQYF.

The rearrangement joins TRBV13 to TRBJ2-7; 7 bases map to TRBD2. With V trimmed by 5 bases and J by 5 bases, 3 bases remained unmatched. CDR1 and CDR2 from the germline V gene are PRHDT and FYEKMQ (reference sequence). CDR3 size: 12 residues. The DNA of the CDR3 is TGTGCCAGCAGCCCAGGGAGGGACGAGCAGTACTTC. This encodes CASSPGRDEQYF.

The rearrangement links TRBV5-4 to TRBJ2-7; D might be TRBD2 (5 bases). Germline values: CDR1 SGHNT, CDR2 YYREEE (reference sequence). V was cut by 4 bases and J by 3 bases, with 11 bases left in between. This CDR3 has 13 amino acids. The CDR3 loop reads CASSAQEDYEQYF. The CDR3 region has the DNA TGTGCCAGCAGCGCGCAGGAGGACTACGAGCAGTACTTC. The full variable domain, its missing parts supplied by reference TRBV5-4 and TRBJ2-7, is ETGVTQSPTHLIKTRGQQVTLRCSSQSGHNTVSWYQQALGQGPQFIFQYYREEENGRGNFPPRFSGLQFPNYSSELNVNALELDDSALYLCASSAQEDYEQYFGPGTRLTVT.

This clone came up many times. The chain carries TRBV23-1 and TRBJ2-1, with 8 bases matching TRBD1. TRBV23-1 is sorted into the ORF group, with uncertain function. The CDR3 is 13 amino acids. Trimming took 3 bases from V and 10 from J; bases not matched to a gene: 5. The CDR3: CASSQETGDEQFF. Written as DNA, the CDR3 is TGCGCCAGCAGTCAGGAGACAGGGGACGAGCAGTTCTTC.

This clone was observed a few times. The chain recombines TRBV7-2 with TRBJ1-1; D may be TRBD1 (5 bases). The V end lost 5 bases, the J end lost 7 bases, and 23 bases lay between the germline ends. Germline V gene sequence: CDR1 SGHTA, CDR2 FQGNSA. The CDR3 is 16 amino acids. The CDR3 spells CASSAPRSTGRIEAFF. DNA for the CDR3: TGTGCCAGCAGCGCCCCCCGCTCAACGGGACGCATTGAAGCTTTCTTT.

This clone was observed a handful of times. The chain uses TRBV6-5 and TRBJ2-3; no clear D. V was cut by 6 bases and J by 1 base, with 11 bases left in between. Germline assignment: CDR1 MNHEY and CDR2 SVGAGI. The CDR3 covers 14 residues. The CDR3 loop is CASSQRRGTDTQYF. CDR3 nucleotides: TGTGCCAGCAGCCAACGACGGGGCACAGATACGCAGTATTTT.

The J gene is TRBJ2-1, the V gene TRBV2, with D possibly being TRBD1 (6 bases). Trimming removed 9 bases at V and 2 bases at J, with 8 bases between. This CDR3 contains 12 residues. Germline CDR1 and CDR2: SNHLY and FYNNEI. CDR3 loop: CASPGAYNEQFF. The CDR3 coding sequence is TGTGCCAGTCCAGGGGCCTACAATGAGCAGTTCTTC.

The chain employs TRBV7-9 and TRBJ1-1; weak D call: TRBD1 (6 bases). Germline CDR1 is SEHNR and CDR2 is FQNEAQ (reference sequence). Trimming cost V 5 bases and J 8 bases, with 15 bases left between them. The CDR3 is made up of 13 amino acids. The CDR3 region is CASSAAPTGEAFF. CDR3 coding DNA: TGTGCCAGCAGCGCTGCCCCGACAGGAGAAGCTTTCTTT.

In this sample, this clone turned up a few times. V gene TRBV2 combines with J gene TRBJ1-5, with 7 bases that match TRBD1. V gave up 5 bases and J gave up 7 bases; unmatched junction bases: 5. Germline lookup yields CDR1 SNHLY and CDR2 FYNNEI. The CDR3 has 13 amino acids. CDR3 sequence: CASSIDRDQPQHF. The CDR3 coding sequence is TGTGCCAGCAGTATCGACAGGGACCAGCCCCAGCATTTT.

The sample holds a few counts of this clone. Here the CDR3 DNA reads TGTGCCTGGAATATGCAGGGGGATAATGGCTACACCTTC. Amino acids: CAWNMQGDNGYTF. The V and J genes are TRBV30 and TRBJ1-2, with TRBD1 matching over 7 bases. Per germline, CDR1 GTSNPN and CDR2 SVGIG (reference sequence). CDR3 length: 13 residues. With V trimmed by 4 bases and J by 6 bases, 8 bases remained unmatched.

The rearrangement joins TRBV4-2 to TRBJ2-5; 10 bases align to TRBD2. V gave up 5 bases and J gave up 3 bases; unmatched junction bases: 15. The CDR3 has 18 amino acids. Germline V CDR1 and CDR2: LGHNA, YNFKEQ. The CDR3 nucleotides are TGTGCCAGCAGCACTGCTGCTACTAGCGGGACCGTTAAAGAGACCCAGTACTTC. Encoded protein: CASSTAATSGTVKETQYF.

This clone was counted between two and nine times. This rearrangement joins TRBV14 to TRBJ2-3; D remains unclear. Germline V lookup: CDR1 SGHDN, CDR2 FVKESK. Trimming cost V 4 bases and J 2 bases, with 16 bases left between them. This CDR3 is 16 amino acids long. The CDR3 region is CASSPAPTGLTDTQYF. In DNA, the CDR3 is TGTGCCAGCAGCCCGGCCCCAACGGGTCTCACAGATACGCAGTATTTT.

The rearrangement uses TRBV19 and TRBJ1-2, with D maybe TRBD1 (6 bases). The CDR3 is 13 residues long. CDR1 LNHDA and CDR2 SQIVND come from the germline V gene (reference sequence). The V end lost 6 bases, the J end lost 4 bases, and 12 bases lay between the germline ends. The CDR3 spells CASSRGGIYGYTF. The CDR3 coding sequence is TGTGCCAGTAGCAGAGGGGGAATCTATGGCTACACCTTC.

This clone has just one count. The V call is TRBV7-9, the J call TRBJ2-7; 12 nucleotides agree with TRBD2. Trimming cost V 1 base and J 2 bases; bases outside gene matches: 3. Germline CDR1 and CDR2: SEHNR and FQNEAQ (reference sequence). The CDR3 is made up of 16 amino acids. The CDR3 nucleotides read TGTGCCAGCAGCTTAGGCCGGACTAGCGGGGCCTACGAGCAGTACTTC. Translated, it gives CASSLGRTSGAYEQYF.

The genes are TRBV19 and TRBJ1-3; D unclear. V was clipped by 11 bases and J by 0 bases, with 11 bases between them. Germline V gives CDR1 LNHDA, CDR2 SQIVND (reference sequence). CDR3 length: 13 amino acids. The CDR3 here is CAGTKNSGNTIYF. For the CDR3, the DNA is TGTGCCGGAACAAAGAACTCTGGAAACACCATATATTTT. Looking up the rest from reference TRBV19 and TRBJ1-3 gives the full variable domain: DGGITQSPKYLFRKEGQNVTLSCEQNLNHDAMYWYRQDPGQGLRLIYYSQIVNDFQKGDIAEGYSVSREKKESFPLTVTSAQKNPTAFYLCAGTKNSGNTIYFGEGSWLTVV.

J is TRBJ2-5 and V is TRBV28, with 7 bases that match TRBD2. The J call may be mistaken, given a closer DNA end match to TRBJ2-7. Per the germline V gene, CDR1 is MDHEN and CDR2 is SYDVKM. CDR3 length equals 13 residues. CDR3 in amino acids: CASSLSGTYEQYF. For the CDR3, the DNA is TGTGCCAGCAGTTTGAGCGGGACCTACGAGCAGTACTTC.

CDR3 nucleotides: TGTGCCAGCAGCTTAGCCATGGGACAGATCTATGGCTACACCTTC. Residues: CASSLAMGQIYGYTF. The rearrangement links TRBV7-2 to TRBJ1-2; 7 bases align to TRBD1. CDR1 SGHTA and CDR2 FQGNSA come from the germline V gene. This CDR3 is built from 15 residues. Trimming took 0 bases from V and 4 from J; bases not matched to a gene: 5.

This clone showed up just a few times. This chain uses TRBV5-1 with TRBJ1-5; 7 bases fit TRBD1. V lost 0 bases to trimming and J lost 5 bases; unmatched junction nucleotides: 8. Germline V gene sequence: CDR1 SGHRS, CDR2 YFSETQ. This CDR3 is 16 amino acids long. CDR3 loop: CASSLGPGQGDQPQHF. As DNA, the CDR3 is TGCGCCAGCAGCTTGGGACCAGGGCAGGGGGATCAGCCCCAGCATTTT.

The chain couples TRBV4-1 to TRBJ2-6, with a weak D call TRBD2 (6 bases). The CDR3 sequence is 18 residues long. Trimming stripped 0 bases from V and 0 bases from J, with 12 bases between. The germline V gene has CDR1 MGHRA and CDR2 YSYEKL. Here the CDR3 reads CASSQEASAISGANVLTF. The CDR3 bases are TGCGCCAGCAGCCAAGAGGCTAGCGCGATCTCTGGGGCCAACGTCCTGACTTTC.

This clone was detected only a few times. V gene TRBV25-1 combines with J gene TRBJ2-2, with 8 bases fitting TRBD1. V lost 7 bases to trimming and J lost 3 bases; unmatched junction nucleotides: 7. CDR3 length: 15 amino acids. The V gene's germline CDR1 is MGHDK and CDR2 SYGVNS. This CDR3 is CASTIGQGDTGELFF. The DNA of the CDR3 is TGTGCCAGCACCATCGGACAGGGCGACACCGGGGAGCTGTTTTTT. The entire variable domain, with the rest obtained from reference TRBV25-1 and TRBJ2-2, is as follows: EADIYQTPRYLVIGTGKKITLECSQTMGHDKMYWYQQDPGMELHLIHYSYGVNSTEKGDLSSESTVSRIRTEHFPLTLESARPSHTSQYLCASTIGQGDTGELFFGEGSRLTVL.